Shown below are 10 T cell receptor beta chains from a single sample sequenced in a study of long-term antiretroviral therapy in people with HIV. Running of the v3.0 immunoSEQ assay took place at survey level. Method: immunoSEQ multiplex PCR; TCRdb's copy keeps in-frame clones and lacks some. The data show more than 25,000 clones, with around 97% seen just once and over 1.5% held by the top ten. The material sequenced was unsorted PBMCs, taken 7.6 years after starting antiretroviral therapy. Receptors originate from a man under 40 with HIV.

Only one count was recorded for this clone. The J gene is TRBJ2-3, the V gene TRBV6-1; D is uncertain. V lost 0 bases, J lost 11 bases, and 9 bases lay in between. Germline V gene sequence: CDR1 MNHNS, CDR2 SASEGT. This CDR3 spans 12 amino acids. Written as DNA, the CDR3 is TGTGCCAGCAGTGAAGCGGGTCCCCGGCAGTATTTT. It is translated as CASSEAGPRQYF.

The CDR3: CASSLAVGEYTEAFF. The CDR3 DNA is TGTGCCAGCAGTTTAGCGGTGGGGGAGTACACTGAAGCTTTCTTT. The chain recombines TRBV6-5 with TRBJ1-1, with a possible D match to TRBD1 (5 bases). The CDR3 is 15 amino acids. Looked up from germline, CDR1 is MNHEY and CDR2 is SVGAGI. V lost 4 bases and J 3 bases, leaving 15 bases between the germline ends.

J is TRBJ1-2 and V is TRBV29-1, with TRBD1 matching over 9 bases. Germline assignment: CDR1 SQVTM and CDR2 ANQGSEA. V lost 5 bases, J lost 6 bases, and 10 bases stayed unmatched. The CDR3 length is 14 residues. As DNA, the CDR3 is TGCAGCGTTTTGACGGGACAGGGAGGACATGGCTACACCTTC. Residues: CSVLTGQGGHGYTF.

CDR3 coding DNA: TGTGCCAGCAGCTCGTTAGACTCAGGGGGCACTGAAGCTTTCTTT. Amino acid sequence: CASSSLDSGGTEAFF. The chain couples TRBV13 to TRBJ1-1; 7 nucleotides agree with TRBD1. The length of the CDR3 is 15 residues. V lost 4 bases, J lost 4 bases, and 9 bases stayed unmatched. The germline gives CDR1 PRHDT, CDR2 FYEKMQ (reference sequence).

This clone was picked up one time. The chain carries TRBV19 and TRBJ2-6; the match to TRBD1 covers 7 bases. V lost 2 bases and J lost 2; bases outside the gene matches: 0. The CDR3 is 15 residues long. Germline assignment: CDR1 LNHDA and CDR2 SQIVND (reference sequence). CDR3 in amino acids: CASSIRGPGANVLTF. CDR3 coding DNA: TGTGCCAGTAGTATAAGGGGGCCTGGGGCCAACGTCCTGACTTTC.

V and J are TRBV5-1 and TRBJ2-3, with 9 nucleotides matching TRBD2. CDR1 and CDR2 from the germline V gene are SGHRS and YFSETQ. The junction had 11 bases not matched to a gene; V was cut back by 4 bases and J by 2 bases. This CDR3 spans 17 amino acids. The CDR3 DNA reads as TGCGCCAGCAGCATAGCGGGAGACCCCCCCTTCACAGATACGCAGTATTTT. This sequence encodes CASSIAGDPPFTDTQYF.

The chain has TRBV19 and TRBJ2-7; D is possibly TRBD2 (5 bases). The V gene lost 4 bases and the J gene lost 1 base, with 11 bases spanning the gap. Germline V gene data show CDR1 as LNHDA and CDR2 as SQIVND (reference sequence). The CDR3 spans 14 residues. The CDR3 sequence: CASSSNGVSYEQYF. CDR3 bases: TGTGCCAGTAGTAGCAACGGGGTTTCCTACGAGCAGTACTTC.

The chain links TRBV6-6 to TRBJ2-7, with a tentative D call TRBD2 (5 bases). The CDR3 is 12 residues long. CDR1 is MNHNY, CDR2 SVGAGI, per germline (reference sequence). Between the trimmed V and J ends, which lost 6 bases and 7 bases, there was a span of 13 bases. The CDR3 loop reads CASRNVPGEQYF. DNA of the CDR3: TGTGCCAGCAGAAACGTGCCGGGGGAGCAGTACTTC.

The chain uses TRBV5-4 and TRBJ2-7; either TRBD1 or TRBD2 may fit D (6 bases each). Germline V gene lookup returns CDR1 SGHNT and CDR2 YYREEE (reference sequence). Trimming cost V 0 bases and J 0 bases, with 13 bases left between them. The CDR3 totals 16 residues. The CDR3 sequence is CASSLGSGEASYEQYF. The CDR3 nucleotides read TGTGCCAGCAGCTTGGGATCAGGGGAGGCCTCCTACGAGCAGTACTTC.

This sequence joins TRBV7-9 and TRBJ1-2; D is possibly TRBD1 (5 bases). The CDR3 runs 13 residues. V lost 5 bases and J 3 bases, leaving 10 bases between the germline ends. Germline values: CDR1 SEHNR, CDR2 FQNEAQ (reference sequence). CDR3 loop: CASSLEGHYGYTF. The CDR3 nucleotides are TGTGCCAGCAGCCTCGAGGGGCACTATGGCTACACCTTC. The full variable domain, in which reference TRBV7-9 and TRBJ1-2 provide the parts outside the CDR3, is DTGVSQNPRHKITKRGQNVTFRCDPISEHNRLYWYRQTLGQGPEFLTYFQNEAQLEKSRLLSDRFSAERPKGSFSTLEIQRTEQGDSAMYLCASSLEGHYGYTFGSGTRLTVV.